The text below deals with one T cell receptor beta chain. The antigen is undetermined. The germline V gene encodes CDR1 SGHDT and CDR2 YYEEEE. There are 13 residues in the CDR3. Trimming removed 4 bases at V and 4 bases at J, with 12 bases between. This entry is derived from a study of OX40 agonist ivuxolimab in advanced cancers. About the study: The study gave patients intravenous ivuxolimab at 0.01 to 10 mg/kg every 2 weeks. Broader study findings: Nonresponders included some who also had low normalized T-cell clonal expansion.

TCRdb keeps only in-frame clones here, not all; method: immunoSEQ multiplex PCR. This table has about 46,000 clones, approximately 83% appearing once. At baseline, cycle 4 day 1, and cycle 7 day 1, blood was sampled. The sample here was CD4+ or CD8+ T cells sorted from blood, taken in a trial of the OX40 agonist ivuxolimab. This receptor was obtained from an adult with an advanced solid tumor such as melanoma, head and neck, liver or kidney cancer. This chain uses TRBV5-6 with TRBJ2-7; either TRBD1 or TRBD2 may fit D (5 bases each). The DNA for the CDR3 is TGTGCCAGCAGCGCCGGGGCCAGATACGAGCAGTACTTC. Encoded protein: CASSAGARYEQYF.